The 18 T cell receptor beta chains listed next were all sequenced from one sample in a study of early T cells in non-severe SARS-CoV-2 infection. Via MiXCR, TCRdb re-called the 5' RACE reads, giving one row per CDR3 protein. The sample consists of some 38,000 distinct CDR3 sequences, under 5% of them appearing once. The sequenced sample consisted of whole blood. These TCRs come from an adult who was a healthcare worker with PCR-confirmed SARS-CoV-2 infection or an uninfected control (not recorded which).

Here the CDR3 reads CASSAGTEYEQYF. The CDR3 bases are TGTGCCAGCAGTGCCGGGACAGAGTACGAGCAGTACTTC. The chain recombines TRBV12-3 or TRBV12-4 with TRBJ2-7, with TRBD1 matching over 7 bases. V gave up 5 bases and J gave up 4 bases; unmatched junction bases: 5. This CDR3 is built from 13 residues.

This clonotype was detected ten times or more. The chain links TRBV29-1 to TRBJ1-2; 7 bases agree with TRBD1. The V segment lost 6 bases and the J segment 4 bases; nucleotides outside the gene matches: 5. Germline V gene data show CDR1 as SQVTM and CDR2 as ANQGSEA. CDR3 length equals 12 residues. The CDR3 DNA follows: TGCAGCGTCGGGACAGCGGGCTATGGCTACACCTTC. Its translation is CSVGTAGYGYTF.

This clonotype was counted many times. The rearrangement links TRBV6-2 or TRBV6-3 to TRBJ2-3, with 9 bases lining up with TRBD1. With V trimmed by 0 bases and J by 2 bases, 6 bases remained unmatched. Germline-derived CDR1 and CDR2 are MNHEY and SVGEGT. The CDR3 totals 17 residues. DNA for the CDR3: TGTGCCAGCAGTTACTCGAGAGGGACAGGGTTCACAGATACGCAGTATTTT. Protein: CASSYSRGTGFTDTQYF.

In its sample, this clonotype was seen many times. The chain employs TRBV7-2 and TRBJ1-5; 7 bases align to TRBD1. Per the germline V gene, CDR1 is SGHTA and CDR2 is FQGNSA. Germline trimming cut 3 bases from V and 3 bases from J; bases unmatched to any gene: 11. The CDR3 totals 17 residues. CDR3 amino acids: CASSFFPGQSVNQPQHF. Here the CDR3 DNA reads TGTGCCAGCAGCTTTTTCCCGGGACAGAGTGTCAATCAGCCCCAGCATTTT.

Ten or more counts support this clonotype. The V and J genes are TRBV12-3 or TRBV12-4 and TRBJ2-3, with D maybe TRBD2 (6 bases). The CDR3 is 15 amino acids. V lost 6 bases, J lost 2 bases, and 15 bases lay in between. Here the CDR3 DNA reads TGTGCCAGCAGAAGATGGGGACTCGACACAGATACGCAGTATTTT. It encodes CASRRWGLDTDTQYF.

This clonotype has only a few counts. CDR3 protein: CASSKQQETQYF. CDR3 in DNA: TGCGCCAGCAGCAAACAGCAAGAGACCCAGTACTTC. The chain carries TRBV5-1 and TRBJ2-5; D unclear. V lost 4 bases to trimming and J lost 2 bases, with 6 bases between them. Germline V lookup: CDR1 SGHRS, CDR2 YFSETQ. The CDR3 runs to 12 residues.

In its sample, this clonotype was seen many times. The rearrangement uses TRBV6-4 and TRBJ1-2, with D possibly matching TRBD1 (5 bases). The CDR3 runs 14 residues. Germline V lookup: CDR1 MRHNA, CDR2 SNTAGT. Trimming shortened V by 9 bases and J by 5 bases, and 19 bases separated the two germline ends. The CDR3 is CARPRGHRRYGYTF. The CDR3 coding sequence is TGTGCCAGGCCCCGCGGGCACAGGAGGTATGGCTACACCTTC.

This clonotype has at least ten counts. This chain connects TRBV12-3 or TRBV12-4 to TRBJ2-5; 10 bases map to TRBD1. This CDR3 comprises 14 residues. V shed 6 bases and J 5 bases; nucleotides not matched to a gene: 6. The CDR3 sequence: CASSPGQGLETQYF. The CDR3 DNA reads TGTGCCAGCAGCCCGGGACAGGGGTTGGAGACCCAGTACTTC.

By sample share, this clonotype is medium-sized. The chain links TRBV20-1 to TRBJ2-3, with TRBD2 identical over 8 bases. The CDR3 sequence is 12 residues long. Per germline, CDR1 DFQATT and CDR2 SNEGSKA (reference sequence). The V and J ends lost 6 bases and 5 bases, in that order; junction bases with no gene match: 4. This CDR3 reads CSATTSGDTQYF. The CDR3 DNA follows: TGCAGTGCCACCACTAGCGGAGATACGCAGTATTTT.

Ten or more counts support this clonotype. The chain recombines TRBV3-1 with TRBJ1-3, with D hard to call. Germline V CDR1 and CDR2: LGHDT, YNNKEL (reference sequence). CDR3 length: 14 residues. Trimming took 0 bases from V and 7 from J, leaving 10 bases between them. CDR3 coding DNA: TGTGCCAGCAGCCAAGATGCGGGTTTTAACACCATATATTTT. Translation: CASSQDAGFNTIYF.

The chain carries TRBV7-9 and TRBJ2-7; TRBD2 matches at 11 bases. V gave up 5 bases and J gave up 3 bases; unmatched junction bases: 3. The CDR3 has 14 residues. Germline V gives CDR1 SEHNR, CDR2 FQNEAQ (reference sequence). This CDR3 is CASSATSGGYEQYF. In DNA form, the CDR3 reads TGTGCCAGCAGCGCAACTAGCGGGGGCTACGAGCAGTACTTC.

The V gene is TRBV7-8, the J gene TRBJ2-7; 7 positions agree with TRBD1. The V gene end was trimmed by 5 bases and the J gene end by 5 bases; junction bases not matched to a gene: 9. CDR1 and CDR2 from the germline V gene are SGHVS and FQNEAQ. The CDR3 extends over 14 amino acids. DNA of the CDR3: TGTGCCAGCAGCCCTCGACAGGGCGGTAACGAGCAGTACTTC. This encodes CASSPRQGGNEQYF.

This clonotype has ten or more counts. The chain recombines TRBV6-1 with TRBJ1-5, with no clear D. CDR1 is MNHNS and CDR2 is SASEGT in the germline V gene. The CDR3 loop spans 16 amino acids. Trimming shortened V by 2 bases and J by 4 bases, and 15 bases separated the two germline ends. The CDR3 DNA is TGTGCCAGCAGTGAATCAGCGGCAGCCTCTAATCAGCCCCAGCATTTT. As protein: CASSESAAASNQPQHF.

This clonotype was counted a few times. This rearrangement joins TRBV19 to TRBJ2-2; D might be TRBD2 (6 bases). V shed 5 bases and J shed 6 bases, with 13 bases lying between them. CDR1 and CDR2 (germline): LNHDA, SQIVND (reference sequence). The CDR3 totals 14 residues. CDR3 bases: TGTGCCAGTAGTGTGGAGGGATTAGCCGGGGAGCTGTTTTTT. Its protein is CASSVEGLAGELFF. Based on the CDR3 plus reference TRBV19 and TRBJ2-2, the full variable domain is DGGITQSPKYLFRKEGQNVTLSCEQNLNHDAMYWYRQDPGQGLRLIYYSQIVNDFQKGDIAEGYSVSREKKESFPLTVTSAQKNPTAFYLCASSVEGLAGELFFGEGSRLTVL.

The rearrangement links TRBV19 to TRBJ2-6, with D hard to call. Trimming shortened V by 3 bases and J by 0 bases, and 9 bases separated the two germline ends. The CDR3 runs 16 residues. CDR1 LNHDA and CDR2 SQIVND come from the germline V gene (reference sequence). CDR3 amino acids: CASSMRTTSGANVLTF. The CDR3 DNA sequence: TGTGCCAGTAGTATGAGAACGACCTCTGGGGCCAACGTCCTGACTTTC.

This clonotype appeared a few times. The chain employs TRBV3-1 and TRBJ1-4; D may be TRBD1 (6 bases). Germline CDR1 LGHDT, CDR2 YNNKEL (reference sequence). The CDR3 totals 14 residues. Trimming removed 6 bases from V and 8 bases from J, with 16 bases in between. The CDR3 loop is CASSLQGGEEKLFF. CDR3 sequence (DNA): TGTGCCAGCAGTCTACAGGGAGGTGAAGAAAAACTGTTTTTT. Full variable domain (remainder filled in from reference TRBV3-1 and TRBJ1-4): DTAVSQTPKYLVTQMGNDKSIKCEQNLGHDTMYWYKQDSKKFLKIMFSYNNKELIINETVPNRFSPKSPDKAHLNLHINSLELGDSAVYFCASSLQGGEEKLFFGSGTQLSVL.

This clonotype appeared many times. This chain links TRBV30 with TRBJ1-3, with 9 bases matching TRBD1. J was trimmed by 4 bases and V by 3 bases; bases with no gene match: 7. This CDR3 has 15 residues. Per germline, CDR1 GTSNPN and CDR2 SVGIG (reference sequence). The chain's CDR3 is CAWRVDRGGGNTIYF. DNA of the CDR3: TGTGCCTGGAGAGTTGACAGGGGGGGAGGAAACACCATATATTTT.

There are many counts of this clonotype. This chain uses TRBV7-2 with TRBJ2-5; the D is unclear. Germline loops: CDR1 SGHTA, CDR2 FQGNSA. CDR3 length: 15 amino acids. V lost 5 bases to trimming and J lost 0 bases, with 13 bases between them. The CDR3 sequence: CASSPSRLYQETQYF. The CDR3 DNA sequence: TGTGCCAGCAGCCCATCCCGACTTTACCAAGAGACCCAGTACTTC. Full variable domain (missing parts from reference TRBV7-2 and TRBJ2-5): GAGVSQSPSNKVTEKGKDVELRCDPISGHTALYWYRQSLGQGLEFLIYFQGNSAPDKSGLPSDRFSAERTGGSVSTLTIQRTQQEDSAVYLCASSPSRLYQETQYFGPGTRLLVL.